A selection of T cell receptor beta chains follows, all from one sample in a study of patients and donors after allogeneic stem cell transplantation. TCRdb redid the calling of the RT-PCR reads with MiXCR, one entry per CDR3 protein. The sample yields tens of thousands of distinct CDR3 sequences, approximately 49% seen once. Sequencing input: blood, either unsorted or a sorted T cell fraction (not recorded which). These receptors were taken from a human donor who was either an allogeneic HSCT recipient or a stem cell or donor lymphocyte infusion donor (not recorded which). It is not recorded whose cells these are; they may come from a transplant donor. Both conserved end residues are part of each CDR3. A D gene is named only where the DNA matches it firmly. Size values are once, few and many counts, or a class for expanded clones, and some rows have none.

abundance	len	j_gene	d_gene	v_gene	CDR3nt	CDR3aa
NA	16	TRBJ1-3	NA	TRBV7-8	TGTGCCAGCAGCTCAGAAGCAGGGGACCCCGGAAACACCATATATTTT	CASSSEAGDPGNTIYF
NA	17	TRBJ1-2	TRBD1	TRBV20-1	TGCAGTGCTAGCCCCCGGGACAGGGGGCCGACTAACTATGGCTACACCTTC	CSASPRDRGPTNYGYTF
NA	16	TRBJ2-5	TRBD2	TRBV4-1	TGCGCCAGCAGCCAACCCCTGACAGCGGGAGGAGAGACCCAGTACTTC	CASSQPLTAGGETQYF
NA	14	TRBJ2-3	TRBD2	TRBV20-1	TGCAGTGCTAGACTAACTAGCGGGGCTGATACGCAGTATTTT	CSARLTSGADTQYF
NA	16	TRBJ2-1	NA	TRBV11-2	TGTGCCAGCAGCTTAGGCGGGCGAGTCCCCTACAATGAGCAGTTCTTC	CASSLGGRVPYNEQFF
NA	16	TRBJ1-4	NA	TRBV5-1	TGCGCCAGCAGCTTCGCAGGACCTGCAACTAATGAAAAACTGTTTTTT	CASSFAGPATNEKLFF
once	17	TRBJ1-6	TRBD1	TRBV7-8	TGTGCCAGCAGCTTACGATTTCCGGGACAGGATAATTCACCCCTCCACTTT	CASSLRFPGQDNSPLHF
NA	11	TRBJ2-3	NA	TRBV28	TGTGCCAGCAGTTTAGCAGATACGCAGTATTTT	CASSLADTQYF
few	15	TRBJ1-1	TRBD1	TRBV7-8	TGTGCCAGCAGCATATTGACAGGGGCTGTGACTGAAGCTTTCTTT	CASSILTGAVTEAFF
NA	15	TRBJ2-1	NA	TRBV14	TGTGCCAGCAGCCAAGCTACTAGCTTCTATAATGAGCAGTTCTTC	CASSQATSFYNEQFF
NA	13	TRBJ2-1	NA	TRBV5-1	TGCGCCAGCAGCTTGGGCTGGCTCAATGAGCAGTTCTTC	CASSLGWLNEQFF
NA	12	TRBJ1-4	NA	TRBV20-1	TGCAGTGCCCCATTTCCCAGGGAGGAACTGTTTTTT	CSAPFPREELFF
NA	16	TRBJ1-5	NA	TRBV28	TGTGCCAGCAGTTTTAAGTCCAGGCCCGTCAATCAGCCCCAGCATTTT	CASSFKSRPVNQPQHF
NA	14	TRBJ1-5	NA	TRBV7-9	TGTGCCAGCAGCTTAGAAGGGGTAAATCAGCCCCAGCATTTT	CASSLEGVNQPQHF
once	16	TRBJ2-2	NA	TRBV4-3	TGCGCCAGCAGCCCTCTCGGGACCGCGAACACCGGGGAGCTGTTTTTT	CASSPLGTANTGELFF
NA	15	TRBJ1-5	NA	TRBV6-5	TGTGCCAGTATGTCCCACAGCGATAGCAATCAGCCCCAGCATTTT	CASMSHSDSNQPQHF
few	15	TRBJ1-5	NA	TRBV7-2	TGTGCCAGCAGCTTAGGGACAAGCCGAAATCAGCCCCAGCATTTT	CASSLGTSRNQPQHF
NA	13	TRBJ2-7	NA	TRBV7-9	TGTGCCAGCAGCTTCTCCACCTGGTACGAGCAGTACTTC	CASSFSTWYEQYF
NA	12	TRBJ1-2	NA	TRBV6-6	TGTGCCAGCAGTGGACCGAGCTATGGCTACACCTTC	CASSGPSYGYTF
few	14	TRBJ1-3	NA	TRBV12-3/TRBV12-4	TGTGCCAGCAGGCTAGAGTCTTCTGGAAACACCATATATTTT	CASRLESSGNTIYF
NA	12	TRBJ1-2	NA	TRBV7-9	TGTGCCAGCAGCGTCGGTTACTATGGCTACACCTTC	CASSVGYYGYTF
NA	17	TRBJ1-3	TRBD1	TRBV14	TGTGCCAGCAGCCAAGATACCCCGACAGGGCGCGGAAACACCATATATTTT	CASSQDTPTGRGNTIYF
NA	13	TRBJ1-2	NA	TRBV6-6	TGTGCCAGCAGTTACAGAGGATTGGATGGCTACACCTTC	CASSYRGLDGYTF
NA	13	TRBJ1-1	NA	TRBV27	TGTGCCAGCAGCCGAAGTGGGGTCACTGAAGCTTTCTTT	CASSRSGVTEAFF
NA	13	TRBJ1-4	NA	TRBV12-3/TRBV12-4	TGTGCCAGCAGGCCCAAAGACAGCGAAAAACTGTTTTTT	CASRPKDSEKLFF
NA	14	TRBJ2-1	NA	TRBV29-1	TGCGTTGAAATATGGGACGGAGCCTACAATGAGCAGTTCTTC	CVEIWDGAYNEQFF
few	13	TRBJ1-1	NA	TRBV29-1	TGCAGCTCCTTGACAGTAATGAACACTGAAGCTTTCTTT	CSSLTVMNTEAFF
NA	12	TRBJ2-7	NA	TRBV20-1	TGCAGTGCTAGAGTGGGGACCTACGAGCAGTACTTC	CSARVGTYEQYF
few	16	TRBJ2-3	TRBD2	TRBV20-1	TGCAGTGCTAGAGTTGCTAGCGGGAGGGCAACAGATACGCAGTATTTT	CSARVASGRATDTQYF
NA	13	TRBJ2-5	NA	TRBV25-1	TGTGCCAGCAGTGAATTGGGCCAAGAGACCCAGTACTTC	CASSELGQETQYF
NA	14	TRBJ1-2	NA	TRBV4-2	TGTGCCAGCAGCCAAGCAGTCGGAGGCTATGGCTACACCTTC	CASSQAVGGYGYTF
NA	12	TRBJ2-1	TRBD2	TRBV5-6	TGTGCCAGCAGCCAGCGGGGAAATGAGCAGTTCTTC	CASSQRGNEQFF
few	15	TRBJ1-1	NA	TRBV6-2/TRBV6-3	TGTGCCAGCAGTTACCTGACAGAGTCGAACACTGAAGCTTTCTTT	CASSYLTESNTEAFF
NA	13	TRBJ1-2	NA	TRBV29-1	TGCAGCGTCGTTGGGCAGGCGCACTATGGCTACACCTTC	CSVVGQAHYGYTF
NA	15	TRBJ1-1	NA	TRBV6-5	TGTGCCAGCAGTCCCCCTCGGGTTCGCTTCACTGAAGCTTTCTTT	CASSPPRVRFTEAFF
NA	14	TRBJ2-5	TRBD2	TRBV6-5	TGTGCCAGCAGTCAAGCGGGAGCGGAGGAGACCCAGTACTTC	CASSQAGAEETQYF